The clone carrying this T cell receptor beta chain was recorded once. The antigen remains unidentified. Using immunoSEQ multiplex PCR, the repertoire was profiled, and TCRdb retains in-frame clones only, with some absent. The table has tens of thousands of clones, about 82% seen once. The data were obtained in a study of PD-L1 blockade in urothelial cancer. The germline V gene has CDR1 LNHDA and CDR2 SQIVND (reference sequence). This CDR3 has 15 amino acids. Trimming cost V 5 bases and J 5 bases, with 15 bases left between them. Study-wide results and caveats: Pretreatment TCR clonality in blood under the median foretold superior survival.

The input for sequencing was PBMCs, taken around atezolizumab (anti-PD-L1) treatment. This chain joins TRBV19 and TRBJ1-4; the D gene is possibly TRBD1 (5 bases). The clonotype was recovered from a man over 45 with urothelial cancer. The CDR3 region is CASSPRRGENEKLFF. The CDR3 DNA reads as TGTGCCAGTAGTCCCCGAAGGGGTGAAAATGAAAAACTGTTTTTT.